Listed here are 12 T cell receptor beta chains from one sample, sequenced in a study of T cell clones after liver transplantation. Assay used: immunoSEQ multiplex PCR; TCRdb lists only in-frame clones, some missing. The sample lists 25,000 to 40,000 clones, 90% to 95% occurring once. The specimen was CD8+ T cells from blood, collected 12 months after liver transplant. These receptors all come from a human patient who received a liver transplant. Some T cells may arise from the graft donor.

The V call is TRBV9, the J call TRBJ2-7; D assignment may be TRBD1 or TRBD2 (7 bases each). The V end lost 4 bases, the J end lost 6 bases, and 14 bases lay between the germline ends. In germline, CDR1 is SGDLS, CDR2 YYNGEE. The CDR3 has 13 amino acids. CDR3 residues: CASSIRRGGEQYF. Here the CDR3 DNA reads TGTGCCAGCAGCATACGCAGGGGGGGCGAGCAGTACTTC.

This clone was counted a few times. The genes are TRBV13 and TRBJ1-1; D remains unclear. The germline V and J ends were trimmed by 4 bases and 4 bases, with 7 bases remaining between them. This CDR3 comprises 12 residues. From germline, CDR1 is PRHDT and CDR2 FYEKMQ (reference sequence). CDR3 in amino acids: CASSSLSTEAFF. In DNA form, the CDR3 reads TGTGCCAGCAGCTCCTTGAGCACTGAAGCTTTCTTT.

The chain joins TRBV2 to TRBJ1-1, with D possibly being TRBD1 (5 bases). The CDR3 has 17 residues. Germline V CDR1 and CDR2: SNHLY, FYNNEI. V was trimmed by 4 bases and J by 4 bases, leaving 22 bases between them. The CDR3 is CASSGRGTGQGGTEAFF. The CDR3 coding sequence is TGTGCCAGCAGTGGCCGAGGCACGGGTCAGGGCGGCACTGAAGCTTTCTTT.

This clone was seen only once. The chain combines TRBV10-3 with TRBJ1-3; no firm D call. V was shortened by 0 bases and J by 8 bases, with 8 bases between the two germline ends. The CDR3 length is 13 residues. The V gene's germline CDR1 is ENHRY and CDR2 SYGVKD. The CDR3 DNA is TGTGCCATCAGTGAGTCGAAGGCCTACACCATATATTTT. This encodes CAISESKAYTIYF.

The CDR3: CSVEDIRLVRDGEQFF. The CDR3 DNA follows: TGCAGCGTTGAAGATATAAGACTAGTGAGGGATGGTGAGCAGTTCTTC. V usage is TRBV29-1 and J usage is TRBJ2-1; a possible D gene is TRBD2 (6 bases). The germline CDR1 and CDR2 sequences are SQVTM and ANQGSEA. V gave up 0 bases and J gave up 9 bases, with 21 bases separating them. The CDR3 is 16 residues long.

The chain uses TRBV30 and TRBJ2-1; 7 bases are shared with TRBD2. The CDR3 is 11 residues long. With 1 base clipped from V and 15 bases from J, the junction kept 6 bases outside the gene matches. The germline V gene encodes CDR1 GTSNPN and CDR2 SVGIG (reference sequence). Written as DNA, the CDR3 is TGTGCCTGGAGTGGTTTGCGGGAGTTGTTCTTC. Translated, it gives CAWSGLRELFF.

The rearrangement joins TRBV4-3 to TRBJ2-7, with D possibly called TRBD1 or TRBD2 (5 bases each). Trimming cost V 0 bases and J 6 bases, with 12 bases left between them. CDR1 is LGHNA, CDR2 YSLEER, per germline. This CDR3 is built from 14 residues. The CDR3 loop reads CASSQDSRDVEQYF. For the CDR3, the DNA is TGCGCCAGCAGCCAAGATTCCAGGGACGTCGAGCAGTACTTC.

The chain joins TRBV5-6 to TRBJ2-3, with 12 bases fitting TRBD2. Trimming at V came to 6 bases and at J to 5 bases, leaving 16 bases not matched to a gene. Germline CDR1 and CDR2: SGHDT and YYEEEE. The CDR3 sequence is 18 residues long. CDR3 sequence reads: CASTQFPGLAGPGDTQYF. CDR3 bases: TGTGCCAGCACCCAATTTCCGGGACTAGCGGGTCCCGGAGATACGCAGTATTTT.

J is TRBJ2-6 and V is TRBV9, with D unclear. V was trimmed by 0 bases and J by 0 bases, leaving 7 bases between them. The germline V gene encodes CDR1 SGDLS and CDR2 YYNGEE. This CDR3 is 16 amino acids long. CDR3 loop: CASSVVELSGANVLTF. The DNA for the CDR3 is TGTGCCAGCAGCGTAGTTGAGCTCTCTGGGGCCAACGTCCTGACTTTC. The full variable domain, rest sourced from reference TRBV9 and TRBJ2-6, is DSGVTQTPKHLITATGQRVTLRCSPRSGDLSVYWYQQSLDQGLQFLIQYYNGEERAKGNILERFSAQQFPDLHSELNLSSLELGDSALYFCASSVVELSGANVLTFGAGSRLTVL.

V is TRBV2 and J is TRBJ1-4, with 9 bases that match TRBD1. Trimming cost V 3 bases and J 6 bases; bases outside gene matches: 5. Germline V gives CDR1 SNHLY, CDR2 FYNNEI. The CDR3 is made up of 15 amino acids. The CDR3 here is CASSDPGTGYEKLFF. The CDR3 DNA sequence: TGTGCCAGCAGTGACCCCGGGACAGGGTATGAAAAACTGTTTTTT.

This chain links TRBV11-2 with TRBJ2-6; TRBD1 or TRBD2 may be the D gene (6 bases each). The germline V gene encodes CDR1 SGHAT and CDR2 FQNNGV. The CDR3 contains 15 residues. V was pared by 1 base and J by 4 bases, with 8 bases between. The CDR3 loop is CASSLGGAGANVLTF. CDR3 DNA: TGTGCCAGCAGCTTAGGGGGGGCCGGGGCCAACGTCCTGACTTTC.

The rearrangement uses TRBV6-5 and TRBJ2-3; 11 bases agree with TRBD2. V shed 2 bases, J shed 5 bases, and the junction held 3 bases outside the gene matches. The CDR3 spans 15 residues. CDR1 is MNHEY and CDR2 is SVGAGI in the germline V gene. CDR3 amino acids: CASSYVSGGEDTQYF. In nucleotides, the CDR3 is TGTGCCAGCAGTTACGTTAGCGGGGGGGAAGATACGCAGTATTTT.